This entry concerns a single TCR beta chain. Other DNA sequences in the sample encode the same CDR3. This sample was included in a study of blood T cell repertoires in COVID-19. Study details: COVID-19 samples from acute and convalescent phases originated in the United States, Italy and Spain. Sources were T cells, B-cell-depleted T cells, or PBMCs; the material itself was cDNA or gDNA.

Per the original methods: From reference gene primer amplification, estimates of nucleated cell counts were derived. Repertoires were generated with immunoSEQ multiplex PCR, while TCRdb's copy carries only in-frame clones and drops some. Clonal size and the V and J genes are those of that table, whereas D and trimming came from the DNA. The profile shows about 270,000 clones, approximately 92% of them singletons. During active infection, Seattle patients enrolled and were then monitored through disease. The CDR3 runs 14 residues. Between the trimmed V and J ends, which lost 2 bases and 0 bases, there was a span of 5 bases. The germline V gene encodes CDR1 SNHLY and CDR2 FYNNEI.

The receptor was derived from a young adult with COVID-19, enrolled during active disease. The chain employs TRBV2 and TRBJ1-3; D is undetermined. The sequenced sample was peripheral blood. CDR3: CASSETGSGNTIYF. The CDR3 nucleotides are TGTGCCAGCAGTGAAACGGGCTCTGGAAACACCATATATTTT.